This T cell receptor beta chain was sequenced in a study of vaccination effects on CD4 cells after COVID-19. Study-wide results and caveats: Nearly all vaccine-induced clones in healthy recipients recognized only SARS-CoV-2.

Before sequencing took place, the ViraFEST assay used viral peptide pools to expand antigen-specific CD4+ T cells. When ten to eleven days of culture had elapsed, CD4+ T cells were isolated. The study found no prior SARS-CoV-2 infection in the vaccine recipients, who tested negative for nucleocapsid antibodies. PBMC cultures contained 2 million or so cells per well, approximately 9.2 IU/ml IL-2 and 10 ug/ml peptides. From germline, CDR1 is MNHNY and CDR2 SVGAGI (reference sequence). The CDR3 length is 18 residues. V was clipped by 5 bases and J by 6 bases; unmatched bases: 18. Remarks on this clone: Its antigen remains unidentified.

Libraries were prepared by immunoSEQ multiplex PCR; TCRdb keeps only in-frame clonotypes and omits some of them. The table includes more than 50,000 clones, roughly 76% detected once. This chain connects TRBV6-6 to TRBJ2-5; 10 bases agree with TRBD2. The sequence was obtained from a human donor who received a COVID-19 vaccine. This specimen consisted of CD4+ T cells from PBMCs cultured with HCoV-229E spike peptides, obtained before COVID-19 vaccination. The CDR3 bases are TGTGCCAGCAGTCAACGCCGGAGGGGAGCTAGCGGGGGACAGACCCAGTACTTC. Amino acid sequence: CASSQRRRGASGGQTQYF.